Here is one TCR beta chain with its context. The target antigen is unknown. Generated by immunoSEQ multiplex PCR, the TCRdb table keeps only in-frame clones and is missing some. This repertoire shows about 2.1 million clones, about 92% found once; its top ten account for 1.5% to 2%. Germline V lookup: CDR1 MNHNS, CDR2 SASEGT. The V end lost 4 bases, the J end lost 4 bases, and 17 bases lay between the germline ends. The CDR3 sequence is 16 residues long. As defined, naive CD8 cells were CD45RO-negative and positively selected for CCR7, with terminally differentiated effector memory CD45RA+ cells excluded. The data originate from a study of shared clonotypes between healthy human individuals. Study-wide points: With a handful of donors compared, roughly 5% of naive CD4 clonotypes were shared. Relative to their counterparts shared across all four donors, non-shared clonotypes exhibited diminished generation probabilities.

V usage is TRBV6-1 and J usage is TRBJ2-1; D gene ambiguous. Material for sequencing was naive CD8+ T cells from PBMCs. This receptor was obtained from a man aged 18 to 30 in good health. Some clones in this sample may be carry-over from other donors' samples. In nucleotides, the CDR3 is TGTGCCAGCAGTGCGCCGACCCCCACCTATTACAATGAGCAGTTCTTC. It specifies CASSAPTPTYYNEQFF.